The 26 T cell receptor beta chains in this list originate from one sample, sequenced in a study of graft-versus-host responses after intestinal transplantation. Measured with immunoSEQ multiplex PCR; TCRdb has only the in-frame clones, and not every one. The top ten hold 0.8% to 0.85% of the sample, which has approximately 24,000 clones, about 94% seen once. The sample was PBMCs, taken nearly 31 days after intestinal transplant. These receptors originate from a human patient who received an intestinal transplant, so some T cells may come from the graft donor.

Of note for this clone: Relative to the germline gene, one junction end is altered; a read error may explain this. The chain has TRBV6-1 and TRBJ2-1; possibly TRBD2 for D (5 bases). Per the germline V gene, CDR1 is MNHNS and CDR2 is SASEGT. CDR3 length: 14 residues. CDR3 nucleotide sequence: TGTGCCAGCAGTGTTGGGGAGCTCTACAATGGGCAGTTCTTC. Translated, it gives CASSVGELYNGQFF.

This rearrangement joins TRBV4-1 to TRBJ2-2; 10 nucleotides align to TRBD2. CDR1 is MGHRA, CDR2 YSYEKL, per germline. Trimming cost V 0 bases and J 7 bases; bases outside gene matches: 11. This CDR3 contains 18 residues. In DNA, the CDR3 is TGCGCCAGCAGCCAAGAAAGATCAGCGGGGGGGCACGGCGGGGAGCTGTTTTTT. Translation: CASSQERSAGGHGGELFF.

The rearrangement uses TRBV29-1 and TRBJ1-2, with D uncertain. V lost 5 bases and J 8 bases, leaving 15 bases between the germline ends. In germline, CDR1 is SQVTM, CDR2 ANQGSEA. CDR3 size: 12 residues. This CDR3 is CSVQSVQGGYTF. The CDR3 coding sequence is TGCAGCGTTCAAAGCGTTCAAGGGGGCTACACCTTC.

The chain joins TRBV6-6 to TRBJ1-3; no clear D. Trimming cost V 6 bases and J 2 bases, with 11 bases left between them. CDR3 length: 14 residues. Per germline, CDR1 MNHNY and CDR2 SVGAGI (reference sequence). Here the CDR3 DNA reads TGTGCCAGCAGCCCCCTCGGAACTGGAAACACCATATATTTT. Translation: CASSPLGTGNTIYF.

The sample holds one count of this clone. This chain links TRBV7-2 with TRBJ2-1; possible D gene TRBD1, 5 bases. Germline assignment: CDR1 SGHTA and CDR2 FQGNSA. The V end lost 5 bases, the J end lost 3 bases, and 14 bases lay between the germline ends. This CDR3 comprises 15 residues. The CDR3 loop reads CASSLVDSIYNEQFF. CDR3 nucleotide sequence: TGTGCCAGCAGCCTCGTTGACAGTATCTACAATGAGCAGTTCTTC. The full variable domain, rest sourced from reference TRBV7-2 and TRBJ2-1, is GAGVSQSPSNKVTEKGKDVELRCDPISGHTALYWYRQSLGQGLEFLIYFQGNSAPDKSGLPSDRFSAERTGGSVSTLTIQRTQQEDSAVYLCASSLVDSIYNEQFFGPGTRLTVL.

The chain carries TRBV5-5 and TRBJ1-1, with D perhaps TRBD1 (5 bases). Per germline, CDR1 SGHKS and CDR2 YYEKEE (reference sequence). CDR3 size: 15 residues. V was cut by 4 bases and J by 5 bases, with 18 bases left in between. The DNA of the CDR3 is TGTGCCAGCAGCATAGAACCTGGGGGGGAAACTGAAGCTTTCTTT. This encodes CASSIEPGGETEAFF.

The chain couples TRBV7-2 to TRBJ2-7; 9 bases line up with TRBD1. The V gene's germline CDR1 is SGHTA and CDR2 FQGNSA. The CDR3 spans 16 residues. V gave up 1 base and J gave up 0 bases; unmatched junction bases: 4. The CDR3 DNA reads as TGTGCCAGCAGCTTAGAGGGGACAGGGAGCTCCTACGAGCAGTACTTC. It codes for CASSLEGTGSSYEQYF.

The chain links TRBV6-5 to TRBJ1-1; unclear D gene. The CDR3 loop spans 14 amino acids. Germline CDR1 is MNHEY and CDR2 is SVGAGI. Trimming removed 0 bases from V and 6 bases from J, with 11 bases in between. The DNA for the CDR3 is TGTGCCAGCAGTTACTCTGGTCCAGCCCCTGAAGCTTTCTTT. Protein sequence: CASSYSGPAPEAFF.

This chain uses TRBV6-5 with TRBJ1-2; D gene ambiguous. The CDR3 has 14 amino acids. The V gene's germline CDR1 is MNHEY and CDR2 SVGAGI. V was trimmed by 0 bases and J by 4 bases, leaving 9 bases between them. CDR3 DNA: TGTGCCAGCAGTTACTCTGACGCGTCCTATGGCTACACCTTC. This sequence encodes CASSYSDASYGYTF.

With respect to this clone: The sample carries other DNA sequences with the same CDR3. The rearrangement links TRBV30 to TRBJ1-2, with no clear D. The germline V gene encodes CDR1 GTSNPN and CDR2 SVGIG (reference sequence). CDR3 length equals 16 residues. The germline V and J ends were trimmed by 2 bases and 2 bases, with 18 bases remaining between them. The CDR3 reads CAWSRPTGSPNYGYTF. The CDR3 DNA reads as TGTGCCTGGAGTAGACCCACTGGGAGCCCAAACTATGGCTACACCTTC.

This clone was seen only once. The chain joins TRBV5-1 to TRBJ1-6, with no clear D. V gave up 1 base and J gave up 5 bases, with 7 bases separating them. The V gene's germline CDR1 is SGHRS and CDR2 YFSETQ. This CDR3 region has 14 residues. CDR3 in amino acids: CASSLTLNNSPLHF. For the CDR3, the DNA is TGCGCCAGCAGCTTGACACTAAATAATTCACCCCTCCACTTT.

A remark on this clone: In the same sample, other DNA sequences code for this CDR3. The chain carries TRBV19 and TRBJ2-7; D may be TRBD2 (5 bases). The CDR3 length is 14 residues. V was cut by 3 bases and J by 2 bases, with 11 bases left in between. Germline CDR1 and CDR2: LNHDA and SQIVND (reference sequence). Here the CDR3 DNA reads TGTGCCAGTAGTATCCGGGGTAGCACCTACGAGCAGTACTTC. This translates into CASSIRGSTYEQYF.

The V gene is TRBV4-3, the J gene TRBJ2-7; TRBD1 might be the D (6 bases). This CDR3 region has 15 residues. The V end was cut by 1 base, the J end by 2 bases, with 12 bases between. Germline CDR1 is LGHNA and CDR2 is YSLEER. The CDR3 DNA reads TGCGCCAGCAGCCAAGTTCAGGACAGCACCTACGAGCAGTACTTC. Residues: CASSQVQDSTYEQYF.

CDR3 nucleotide sequence: TGTGCCAGCAGCCCAACCCTCGACTATGGCTACACCTTC. Residues: CASSPTLDYGYTF. The chain links TRBV9 to TRBJ1-2, with unresolved D. V was pared by 4 bases and J by 3 bases, with 10 bases between. This CDR3 spans 13 amino acids. Germline CDR1 SGDLS, CDR2 YYNGEE.

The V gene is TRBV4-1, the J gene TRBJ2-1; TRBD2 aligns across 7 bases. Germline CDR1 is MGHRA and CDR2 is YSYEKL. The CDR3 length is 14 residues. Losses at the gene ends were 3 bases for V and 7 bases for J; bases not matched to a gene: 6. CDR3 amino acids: CASSQALLANEQFF. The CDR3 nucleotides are TGCGCCAGCAGCCAGGCCTTACTAGCGAATGAGCAGTTCTTC.

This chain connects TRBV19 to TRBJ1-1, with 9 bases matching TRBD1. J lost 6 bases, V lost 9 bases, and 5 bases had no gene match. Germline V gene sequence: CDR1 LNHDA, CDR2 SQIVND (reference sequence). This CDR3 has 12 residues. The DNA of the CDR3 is TGTGCCAGCGGACAGGGGATGTCTGAAGCTTTCTTT. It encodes CASGQGMSEAFF.

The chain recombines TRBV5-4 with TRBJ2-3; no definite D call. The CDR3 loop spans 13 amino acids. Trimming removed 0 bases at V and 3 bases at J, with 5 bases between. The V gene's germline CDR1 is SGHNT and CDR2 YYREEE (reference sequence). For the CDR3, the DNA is TGTGCCAGCAGCTTGGCGGGTACAGATACGCAGTATTTT. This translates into CASSLAGTDTQYF.

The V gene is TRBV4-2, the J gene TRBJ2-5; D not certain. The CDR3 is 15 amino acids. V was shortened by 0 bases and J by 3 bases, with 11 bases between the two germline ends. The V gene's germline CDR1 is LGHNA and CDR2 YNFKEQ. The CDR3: CASSQEMGIEETQYF. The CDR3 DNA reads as TGTGCCAGCAGCCAAGAGATGGGTATTGAAGAGACCCAGTACTTC.

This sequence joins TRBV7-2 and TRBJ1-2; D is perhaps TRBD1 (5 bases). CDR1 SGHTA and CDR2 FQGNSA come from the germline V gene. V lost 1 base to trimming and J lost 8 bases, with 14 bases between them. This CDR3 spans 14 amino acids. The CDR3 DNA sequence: TGTGCCAGCAGCTTAGGGGGGTCCCGGCGGGGCTACACCTTC. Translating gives CASSLGGSRRGYTF.

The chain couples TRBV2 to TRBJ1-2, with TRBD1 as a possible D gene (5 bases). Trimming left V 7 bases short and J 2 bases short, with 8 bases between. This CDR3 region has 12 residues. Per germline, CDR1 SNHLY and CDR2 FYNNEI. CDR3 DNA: TGTGCCAGCAAGGGACGGAACTATGGCTACACCTTC. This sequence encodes CASKGRNYGYTF.

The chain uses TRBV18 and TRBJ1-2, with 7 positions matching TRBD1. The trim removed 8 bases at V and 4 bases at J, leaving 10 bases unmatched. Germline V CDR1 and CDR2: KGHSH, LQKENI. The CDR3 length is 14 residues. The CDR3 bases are TGTGCCAGCCCACACCCGCCAGGGGGCTATGGCTACACCTTC. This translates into CASPHPPGGYGYTF.

The CDR3 DNA is TGTGCTAGTGGTTCTGGGACAGGGGGCTCTGGAAACACCATATATTTT. Its translation is CASGSGTGGSGNTIYF. The rearrangement joins TRBV12-5 to TRBJ1-3, with 11 bases fitting TRBD1. Germline CDR1 LGHNT, CDR2 FRNRAP. J was trimmed by 0 bases and V by 4 bases; bases with no gene match: 2. The CDR3 is made up of 16 amino acids.

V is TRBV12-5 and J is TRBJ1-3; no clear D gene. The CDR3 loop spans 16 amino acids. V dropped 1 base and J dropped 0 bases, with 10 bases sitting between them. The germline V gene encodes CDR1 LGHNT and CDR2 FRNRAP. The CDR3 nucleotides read TGTGCTAGTGGTTTGGGCGATTATAACTCTGGAAACACCATATATTTT. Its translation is CASGLGDYNSGNTIYF. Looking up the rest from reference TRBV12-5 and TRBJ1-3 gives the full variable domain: DARVTQTPRHKVTEMGQEVTMRCQPILGHNTVFWYRQTMMQGLELLAYFRNRAPLDDSGMPKDRFSAEMPDATLATLKIQPSEPRDSAVYFCASGLGDYNSGNTIYFGEGSWLTVV.

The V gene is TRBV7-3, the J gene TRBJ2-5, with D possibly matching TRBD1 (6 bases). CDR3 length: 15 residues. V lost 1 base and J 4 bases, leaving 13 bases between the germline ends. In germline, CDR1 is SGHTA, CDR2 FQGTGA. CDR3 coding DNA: TGTGCCAGCAGCTTAATTGGGGGCGCCGGAGAGACCCAGTACTTC. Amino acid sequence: CASSLIGGAGETQYF.

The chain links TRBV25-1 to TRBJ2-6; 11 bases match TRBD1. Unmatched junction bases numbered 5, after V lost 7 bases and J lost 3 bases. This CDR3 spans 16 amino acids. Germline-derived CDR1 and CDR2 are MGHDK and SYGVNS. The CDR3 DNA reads TGTGCCAGCACCGGACAGGGGGCAGGTGGGGCCAACGTCCTGACTTTC. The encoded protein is CASTGQGAGGANVLTF.

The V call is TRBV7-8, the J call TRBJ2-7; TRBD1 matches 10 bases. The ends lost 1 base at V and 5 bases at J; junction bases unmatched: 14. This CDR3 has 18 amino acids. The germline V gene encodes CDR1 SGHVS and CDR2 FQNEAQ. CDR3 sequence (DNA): TGTGCCAGCAGCTTAGACGGGTTAGCGGGACAGGGGCCCCACGAGCAGTACTTC. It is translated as CASSLDGLAGQGPHEQYF.